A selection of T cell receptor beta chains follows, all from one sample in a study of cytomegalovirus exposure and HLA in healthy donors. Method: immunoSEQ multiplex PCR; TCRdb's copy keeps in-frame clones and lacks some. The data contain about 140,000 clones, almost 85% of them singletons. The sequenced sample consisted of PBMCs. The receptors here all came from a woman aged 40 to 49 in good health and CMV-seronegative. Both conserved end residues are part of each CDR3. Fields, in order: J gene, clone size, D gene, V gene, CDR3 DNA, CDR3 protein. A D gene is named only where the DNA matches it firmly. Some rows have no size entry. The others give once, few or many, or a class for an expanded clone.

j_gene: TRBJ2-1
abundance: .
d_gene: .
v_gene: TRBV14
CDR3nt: TGTGCCAGCAGCCAAGAGACCCTGTGGAGTGAGCAGTTCTTC
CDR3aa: CASSQETLWSEQFF

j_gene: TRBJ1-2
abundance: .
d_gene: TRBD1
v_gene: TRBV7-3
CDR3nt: TGTGCCAGCAGCTTAGACGGGGACAGGGTCGGCTATGGCTACACCTTC
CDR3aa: CASSLDGDRVGYGYTF

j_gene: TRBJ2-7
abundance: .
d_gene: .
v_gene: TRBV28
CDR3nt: TGTGCCAGCAGGATAGCTAGCTACGAGCAGTACTTC
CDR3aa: CASRIASYEQYF

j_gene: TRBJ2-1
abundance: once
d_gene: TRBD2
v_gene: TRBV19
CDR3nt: TGTGCCAGTAGTATAGGACTAGCGGGAGCGTCGGTCTACAATGAGCAGTTCTTC
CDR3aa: CASSIGLAGASVYNEQFF

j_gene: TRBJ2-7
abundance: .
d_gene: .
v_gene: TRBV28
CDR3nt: TGTGCCAGCAGTTTAAACGGGAGATCGTACGAGCAGTACTTC
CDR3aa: CASSLNGRSYEQYF

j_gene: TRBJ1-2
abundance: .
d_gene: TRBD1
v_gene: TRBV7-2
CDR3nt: TGTGCCAGCAGCTTAGGACAGGGGTATGGCTACACCTTC
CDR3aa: CASSLGQGYGYTF

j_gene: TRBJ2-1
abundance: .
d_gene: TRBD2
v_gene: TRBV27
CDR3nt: TGTGCCAGCAGTTTCGGGACTAGAGTTGAGCAGTTCTTC
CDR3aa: CASSFGTRVEQFF

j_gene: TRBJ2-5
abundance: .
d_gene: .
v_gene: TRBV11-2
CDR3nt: TGTGCCAGCAGCTTAGACAGGGCACTACTCGTGACCCAGTACTTC
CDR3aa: CASSLDRALLVTQYF

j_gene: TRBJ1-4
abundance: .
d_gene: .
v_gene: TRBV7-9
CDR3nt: TGTGCCAGCAGCTTAGTCAGGGAGGATGAAAAACTGTTTTTT
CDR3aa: CASSLVREDEKLFF

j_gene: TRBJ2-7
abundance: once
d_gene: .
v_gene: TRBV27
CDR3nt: TGTGCCAGCAGTTTCGGGGGGCGTGACTACGAGCAGTACTTC
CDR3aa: CASSFGGRDYEQYF

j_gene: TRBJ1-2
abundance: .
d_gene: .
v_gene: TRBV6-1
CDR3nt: TGTGCCAGCCAAATGACAGTCTACTATGGCTACACCTTC
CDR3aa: CASQMTVYYGYTF

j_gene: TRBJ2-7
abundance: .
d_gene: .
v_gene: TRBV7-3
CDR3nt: TGTGCCAGCAGCTTACAGGGGGGCTACGCCGAGCAGTACTTC
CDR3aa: CASSLQGGYAEQYF

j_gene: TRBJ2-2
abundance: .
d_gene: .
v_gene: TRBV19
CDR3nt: TGTGCCAGTAGTATAGCCGGGACAACCACCGGGGAGCTGTTTTTT
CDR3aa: CASSIAGTTTGELFF

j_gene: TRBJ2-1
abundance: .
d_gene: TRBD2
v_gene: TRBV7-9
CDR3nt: TGTTCCAGCAGCTCAGGGACTAGCGGCAGCTCCTACAATGAGCAGTTCTTC
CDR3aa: CSSSSGTSGSSYNEQFF

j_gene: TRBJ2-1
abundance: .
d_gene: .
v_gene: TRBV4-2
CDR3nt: TGTGCCAGCAGCCAAGAGCGATTTGTTGAGCAGTTCTTC
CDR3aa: CASSQERFVEQFF

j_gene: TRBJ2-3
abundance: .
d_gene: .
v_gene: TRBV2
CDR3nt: TGTGCCAGCAGCGAAACCACTAGCACAGATACGCAGTATTTT
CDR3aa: CASSETTSTDTQYF

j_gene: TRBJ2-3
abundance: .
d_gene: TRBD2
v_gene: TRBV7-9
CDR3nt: TGTGCCAGCAGCACGCCTCGGACTAGCGGGAGTGTGAGCACAGATACGCAGTATTTT
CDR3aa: CASSTPRTSGSVSTDTQYF

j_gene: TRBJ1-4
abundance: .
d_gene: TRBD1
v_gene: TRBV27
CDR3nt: TGTGCCAGCAGTCGTGAAAGGACAGGGGTACATGAAAAACTGTTTTTT
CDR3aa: CASSRERTGVHEKLFF

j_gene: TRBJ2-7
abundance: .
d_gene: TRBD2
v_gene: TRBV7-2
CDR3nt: TGTGCCAGCAACGTTCGCCTAGCGGGAGTGGCCGAGCAGTACTTC
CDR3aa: CASNVRLAGVAEQYF

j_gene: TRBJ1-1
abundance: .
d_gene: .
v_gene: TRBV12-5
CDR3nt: TGTGCTAGTGGTTTGGTAGATAGGGCGGGGAACACTGAAGCTTTCTTT
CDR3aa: CASGLVDRAGNTEAFF

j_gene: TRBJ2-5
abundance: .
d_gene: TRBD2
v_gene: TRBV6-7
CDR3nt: TGTGCCAGCAGTTACCCCTGGACTAGCGGCCAAGGGACGCGGGAGACCCAGTACTTC
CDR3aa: CASSYPWTSGQGTRETQYF

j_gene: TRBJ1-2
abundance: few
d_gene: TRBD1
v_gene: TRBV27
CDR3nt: TGTGCCAGCAGGGGGACAGGGTCGGCCTATGGCTACACCTTC
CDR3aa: CASRGTGSAYGYTF

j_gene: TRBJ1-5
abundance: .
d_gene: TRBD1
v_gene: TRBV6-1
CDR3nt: TGTGCCATCCAACAGGGGGCGGTTCAGCCCCAGCATTTT
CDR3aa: CAIQQGAVQPQHF

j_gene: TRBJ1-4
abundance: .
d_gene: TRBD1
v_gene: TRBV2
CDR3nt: TGTGCCAGCAGTGAATTGGGACAGGGACCTCCAACTAATGAAAAACTGTTTTTT
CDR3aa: CASSELGQGPPTNEKLFF

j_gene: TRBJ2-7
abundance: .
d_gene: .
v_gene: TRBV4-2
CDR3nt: TGTGCCAGCAGCCAAGATATTAGGCGGGACGGAACCTACGAGCAGTACTTC
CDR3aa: CASSQDIRRDGTYEQYF

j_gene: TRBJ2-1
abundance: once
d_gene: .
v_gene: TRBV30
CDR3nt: TGTGCCTGGGCTCCCGGGAGTTTGATTGAGCAGTTCTTC
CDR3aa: CAWAPGSLIEQFF

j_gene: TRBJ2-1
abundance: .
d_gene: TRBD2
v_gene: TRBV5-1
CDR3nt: TGCGCCAGCAGAACTAGCGGGAGGGGAGTCGATGAGCAGTTCTTC
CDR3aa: CASRTSGRGVDEQFF

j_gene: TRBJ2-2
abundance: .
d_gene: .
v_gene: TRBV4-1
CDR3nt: TGCGCCAGCAGCCAAGTCGGGGTGACCGGGGAGCTGTTTTTT
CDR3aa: CASSQVGVTGELFF

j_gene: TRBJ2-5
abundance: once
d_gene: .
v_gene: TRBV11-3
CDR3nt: TGTGCCAGCAGCTCCTCTTATCAGGGCCCCCAAGAGACCCAGTACTTC
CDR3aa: CASSSSYQGPQETQYF

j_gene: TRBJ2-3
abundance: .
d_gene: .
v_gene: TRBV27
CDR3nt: TGTGCCAGCAGTTATAGCGGAGATACGCAGTATTTT
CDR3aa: CASSYSGDTQYF

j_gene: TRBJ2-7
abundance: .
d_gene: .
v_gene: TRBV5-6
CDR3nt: TGTGCCAGCAGCTCATTGGAGGCCTACGAGCAGTACTTC
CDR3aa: CASSSLEAYEQYF

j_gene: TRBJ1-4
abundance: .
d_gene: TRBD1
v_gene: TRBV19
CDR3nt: TGTGCCAGTAGTATTACCTCAGGGGGTGAAAAACTGTTTTTT
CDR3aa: CASSITSGGEKLFF

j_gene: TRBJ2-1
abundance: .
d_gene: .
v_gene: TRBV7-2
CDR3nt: TGTGCCAGCAGCCCCGGACTCCATGGGAATGAGCAGTTCTTC
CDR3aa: CASSPGLHGNEQFF

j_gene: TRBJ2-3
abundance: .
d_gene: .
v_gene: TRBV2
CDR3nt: TGTGCCAGTGACAAGGGGACAGATACGCAGTATTTT
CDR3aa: CASDKGTDTQYF

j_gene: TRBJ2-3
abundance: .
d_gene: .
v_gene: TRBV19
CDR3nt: TGTGCCAGTAGTATATCAGGGGACCCCACAGATACGCAGTATTTT
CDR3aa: CASSISGDPTDTQYF

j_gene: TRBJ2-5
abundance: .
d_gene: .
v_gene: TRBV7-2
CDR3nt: TGTGCCAGCAGCTCTATGGTGGGGCTAGCGTTAAAAGAGACCCAGTACTTC
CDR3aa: CASSSMVGLALKETQYF

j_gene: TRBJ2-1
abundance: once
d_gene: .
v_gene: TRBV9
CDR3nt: TGTGCCAGCAGCTCACAACTCAGGGGTAGGCACTTCAATGAGCAGTTCTTC
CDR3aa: CASSSQLRGRHFNEQFF

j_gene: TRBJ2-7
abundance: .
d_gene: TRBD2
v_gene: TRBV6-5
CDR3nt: TGTGCCAGCAGTTACTTTGCTAGCGGCTACGAGCAGTACTTC
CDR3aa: CASSYFASGYEQYF

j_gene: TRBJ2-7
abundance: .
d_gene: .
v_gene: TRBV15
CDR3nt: TGTGCCACCAGCAGTGGGGAGAGCTCCTACGAGCAGTACTTC
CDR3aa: CATSSGESSYEQYF

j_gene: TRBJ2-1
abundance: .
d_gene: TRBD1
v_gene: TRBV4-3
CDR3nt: TGCGCCAGCAGCCAAGAGCTGGACAGGGGGTTAGCGGCTTACAATGAGCAGTTCTTC
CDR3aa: CASSQELDRGLAAYNEQFF

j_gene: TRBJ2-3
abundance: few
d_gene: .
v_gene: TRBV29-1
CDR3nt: TGCAGCGCGAGGCCTAGCTCACCCACAGATACGCAGTATTTT
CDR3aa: CSARPSSPTDTQYF

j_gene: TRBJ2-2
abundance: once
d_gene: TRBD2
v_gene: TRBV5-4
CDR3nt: TGTGCCAGCAGCTCTGGACTAGTGAACACCGGGGAGCTGTTTTTT
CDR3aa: CASSSGLVNTGELFF

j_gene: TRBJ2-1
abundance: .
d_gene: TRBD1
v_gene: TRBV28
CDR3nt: TGTGCCAGCAGTTTGGTGTTTCGGGACAGGGGGTTCCCTGGTGAGCAGTTCTTC
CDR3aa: CASSLVFRDRGFPGEQFF

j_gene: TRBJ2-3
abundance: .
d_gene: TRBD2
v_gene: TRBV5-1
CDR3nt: TGCGCCAGCAGCCTTAGCGGGGGTTTTAGCACAGATACGCAGTATTTT
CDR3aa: CASSLSGGFSTDTQYF

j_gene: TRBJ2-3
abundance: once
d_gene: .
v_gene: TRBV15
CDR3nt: TGTGCCACCAGCAGAGAGCCGACAGTTTCTAGCACAGATACGCAGTATTTT
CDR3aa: CATSREPTVSSTDTQYF

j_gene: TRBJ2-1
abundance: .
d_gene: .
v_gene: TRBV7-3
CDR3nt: TGTGCCAGCAGCTTATTTCAGGGCTCCTACAATGAGCAGTTCTTC
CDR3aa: CASSLFQGSYNEQFF

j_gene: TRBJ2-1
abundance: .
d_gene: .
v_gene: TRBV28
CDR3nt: TGTGCCAGCAGTTTGTGGCAGGCCAATGAGCAGTTCTTC
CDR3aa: CASSLWQANEQFF

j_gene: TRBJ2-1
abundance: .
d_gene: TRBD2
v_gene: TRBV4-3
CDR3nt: TGCGCCAGCAGCCAAGAGTGGGGCACTAGCGGGAGTAATGAGCAGTTCTTC
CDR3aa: CASSQEWGTSGSNEQFF

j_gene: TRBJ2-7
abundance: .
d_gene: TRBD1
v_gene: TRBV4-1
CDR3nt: TGCGCCAGCAGCCAAGGACAGGGGACCTACGAGCAGTACTTC
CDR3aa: CASSQGQGTYEQYF

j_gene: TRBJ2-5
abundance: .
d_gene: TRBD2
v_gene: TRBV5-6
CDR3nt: TGTGCCAGCAGCTTGAGACGGACTAGCGGAGGGTCGCGGACCCAGTACTTC
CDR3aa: CASSLRRTSGGSRTQYF

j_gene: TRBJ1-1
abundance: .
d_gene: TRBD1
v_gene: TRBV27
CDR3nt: TGTGCCAGCAGTTTTTTCCCGACAGGGATGAACACTGAAGCTTTCTTT
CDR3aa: CASSFFPTGMNTEAFF

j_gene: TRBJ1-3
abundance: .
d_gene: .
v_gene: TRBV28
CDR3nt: TGTGCCAGCAGTTTATCAGCTGGAAACACCATATATTTT
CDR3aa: CASSLSAGNTIYF

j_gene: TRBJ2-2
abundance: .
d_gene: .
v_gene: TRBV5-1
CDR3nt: TGCGCCAGCAGCTCAGAGAACACCGGGGAGCTGTTTTTT
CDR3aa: CASSSENTGELFF

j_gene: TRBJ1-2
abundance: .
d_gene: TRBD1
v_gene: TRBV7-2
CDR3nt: TGTGCCAGCAGCTTTGGTGGGAGACAGGGGAACTATGGCTACACCTTC
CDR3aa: CASSFGGRQGNYGYTF